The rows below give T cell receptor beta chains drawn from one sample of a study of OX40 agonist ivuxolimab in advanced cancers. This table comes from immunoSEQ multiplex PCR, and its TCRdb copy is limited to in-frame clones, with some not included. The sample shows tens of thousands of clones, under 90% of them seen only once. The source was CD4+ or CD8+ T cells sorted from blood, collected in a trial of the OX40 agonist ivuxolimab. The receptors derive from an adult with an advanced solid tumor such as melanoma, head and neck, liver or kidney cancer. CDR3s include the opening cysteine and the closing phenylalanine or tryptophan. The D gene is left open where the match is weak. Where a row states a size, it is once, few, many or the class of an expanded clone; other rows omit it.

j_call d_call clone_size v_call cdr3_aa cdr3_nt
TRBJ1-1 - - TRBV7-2 CASSVTQGMNTEAFF TGTGCCAGCAGCGTGACCCAGGGGATGAACACTGAAGCTTTCTTT
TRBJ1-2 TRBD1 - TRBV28 CASSSQGQGDDLGYGYTF TGTGCCAGCAGTTCCCAGGGACAGGGCGATGATTTGGGCTATGGCTACACCTTC
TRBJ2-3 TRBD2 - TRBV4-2 CASSPTSGSTDTQYF TGTGCCAGCAGCCCCACTAGCGGGAGCACAGATACGCAGTATTTT
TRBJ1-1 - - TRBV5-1 CASSLQGYNTEAFF TGCGCCAGCAGCTTGCAGGGATATAACACTGAAGCTTTCTTT
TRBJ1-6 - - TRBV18 CASSGTSYNSPLHF TGTGCCAGCTCCGGGACATCCTATAATTCACCCCTCCACTTT
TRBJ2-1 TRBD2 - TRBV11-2 CASSPSGASSYNEQFF TGTGCCAGCAGCCCTAGCGGGGCTAGCTCCTACAATGAGCAGTTCTTC
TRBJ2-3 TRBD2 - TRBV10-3 CAISDPLAGRTDTQYF TGTGCCATCAGTGACCCCCTAGCGGGGCGCACAGATACGCAGTATTTT
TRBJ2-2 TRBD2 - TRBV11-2 CASSFRGRGGTGELFF TGTGCCAGCAGCTTTCGAGGTCGCGGGGGCACCGGGGAGCTGTTTTTT
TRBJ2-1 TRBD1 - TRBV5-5 CASSLGDRVNEQFF TGTGCCAGCAGCTTGGGGGACAGGGTCAATGAGCAGTTCTTC
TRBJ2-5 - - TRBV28 CASRRDREGETQYF TGTGCCAGCAGACGAGACCGCGAGGGAGAGACCCAGTACTTC
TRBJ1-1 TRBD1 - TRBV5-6 CASSSPRRDRWNTEAFF TGTGCCAGCAGCAGCCCGAGGAGGGACAGGTGGAACACTGAAGCTTTCTTT
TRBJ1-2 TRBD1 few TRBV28 CASSFARTGNYGYTF TGTGCCAGCAGTTTCGCCCGGACAGGGAACTATGGCTACACCTTC
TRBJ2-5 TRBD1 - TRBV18 CASSPYTGEETQYF TGTGCCAGCTCACCCTATACAGGGGAAGAGACCCAGTACTTC
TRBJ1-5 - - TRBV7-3 CASSPGTSQPQHF TGTGCCAGCAGCCCCGGGACGTCCCAGCCCCAGCATTTT
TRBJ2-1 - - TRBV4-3 CASSHLQGVVNEQFF TGCGCCAGCAGCCACCTACAGGGAGTAGTCAATGAGCAGTTCTTC
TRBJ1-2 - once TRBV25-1 CASSEAGNYGYTF TGTGCCAGCAGTGAAGCAGGGAACTATGGCTACACCTTC
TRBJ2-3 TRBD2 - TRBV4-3 CASSQNPGLATDTQYF TGCGCCAGCAGCCAAAATCCGGGACTAGCCACAGATACGCAGTATTTT
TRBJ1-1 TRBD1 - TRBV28 CAVLSGQTLNTEAFF TGTGCCGTACTTTCGGGACAGACCCTCAACACTGAAGCTTTCTTT
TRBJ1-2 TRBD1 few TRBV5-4 CASSTGQGSNYGYTF TGTGCCAGCAGCACAGGACAGGGATCCAACTATGGCTACACCTTC
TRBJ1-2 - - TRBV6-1 CASLSSGYPSYGYTF TGTGCCAGCTTGAGCTCGGGCTACCCCTCCTATGGCTACACCTTC
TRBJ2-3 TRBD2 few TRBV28 CASRSGGGGTDTQYF TGTGCCAGCAGGAGCGGGGGGGGTGGCACAGATACGCAGTATTTT
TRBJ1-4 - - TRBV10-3 CAIRGGGEKLFF TGTGCCATCAGGGGGGGTGGAGAAAAACTGTTTTTT
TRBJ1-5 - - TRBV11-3 CASSSNPTRPPFSNQPQHF TGTGCCAGCAGCTCCAATCCCACAAGACCCCCGTTTAGCAATCAGCCCCAGCATTTT
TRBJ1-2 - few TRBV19 CASSGAAGMGYGYTF TGTGCCAGTAGTGGGGCAGCTGGAATGGGCTATGGCTACACCTTC
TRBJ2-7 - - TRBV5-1 CASSLEGGPPYEQYF TGCGCCAGCAGCTTGGAAGGGGGGCCACCCTACGAGCAGTACTTC
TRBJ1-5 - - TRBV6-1 CASGEGIWNQPQHF TGTGCCAGCGGGGAGGGGATTTGGAATCAGCCCCAGCATTTT
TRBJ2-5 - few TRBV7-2 CASSLGLGEQETQYF TGTGCCAGCAGCTTAGGTCTCGGTGAGCAAGAGACCCAGTACTTC
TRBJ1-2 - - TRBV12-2 CASRSTPTGYYGYTF TGTGCAAGTCGCTCTACCCCCACGGGGTACTATGGCTACACCTTC
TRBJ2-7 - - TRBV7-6 CASSLQGPYEQYF TGTGCCAGCAGCTTACAGGGGCCCTACGAGCAGTACTTC
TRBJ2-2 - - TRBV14 CASSQVVTGGSSGELFF TGTGCCAGCAGCCAAGTAGTCACAGGAGGATCGTCCGGGGAGCTGTTTTTT
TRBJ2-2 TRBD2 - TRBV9 CASSARGTNVIGELFF TGTGCCAGCAGCGCCCGCGGGACTAACGTAATCGGGGAGCTGTTTTTT
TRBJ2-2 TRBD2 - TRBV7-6 CASSLYGGAAGELFF TGTGCCAGCAGCTTATACGGGGGGGCCGCCGGGGAGCTGTTTTTT
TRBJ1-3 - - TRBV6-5 CASSRASGNTIYF TGTGCCAGCAGCCGGGCCTCTGGAAACACCATATATTTT
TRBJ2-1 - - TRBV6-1 CASRDSHSYNEQFF TGTGCCAGCCGTGACAGTCACTCCTACAATGAGCAGTTCTTC
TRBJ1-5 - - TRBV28 CASRSGDYSNQPQHF TGTGCCAGCAGAAGCGGGGATTATAGCAATCAGCCCCAGCATTTT
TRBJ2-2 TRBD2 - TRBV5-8 CASSAAGTSGGTGELFF TGTGCCAGCAGCGCAGCCGGGACTAGCGGTGGAACCGGGGAGCTGTTTTTT
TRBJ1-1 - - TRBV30 CAWSRSTEAFF TGTGCCTGGAGTAGGTCGACTGAAGCTTTCTTT
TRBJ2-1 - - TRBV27 CASSLQTPLKWFF TGTGCCAGCAGTTTGCAAACCCCCCTCAAGTGGTTCTTC
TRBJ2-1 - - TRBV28 CASSRPFTNEQFF TGTGCCAGCAGCCGCCCGTTCACTAATGAGCAGTTCTTC
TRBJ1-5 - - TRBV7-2 CASSLERNQPQHF TGTGCCAGCAGCTTAGAGAGAAATCAGCCCCAGCATTTT
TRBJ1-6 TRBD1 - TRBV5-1 CASSTLGDRANSPLHF TGCGCCAGCAGCACCTTAGGAGACAGGGCCAACTCACCCCTCCACTTT
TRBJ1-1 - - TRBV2 CASSEAMNTEAFF TGTGCCAGCAGTGAGGCCATGAACACTGAAGCTTTCTTT
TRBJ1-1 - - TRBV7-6 CASSRGTPNTEAFF TGTGCCAGCAGTCGAGGGACACCGAACACTGAAGCTTTCTTT
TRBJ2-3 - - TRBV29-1 CSVEGGRTDTQYF TGCAGCGTTGAGGGGGGCCGCACAGATACGCAGTATTTT